This T cell receptor (beta chain) stems from a study of early T cells in non-severe SARS-CoV-2 infection. For this clonotype: What it recognizes is unknown.

The CDR3 extends over 14 amino acids. The germline V and J ends were trimmed by 0 bases and 4 bases, with 11 bases remaining between them. Germline V gene sequence: CDR1 SGHNT, CDR2 YYREEE (reference sequence). Individual cDNA molecules were tagged with unique molecular identifiers. From the 5' RACE reads, TCRdb called clonotypes with MiXCR, one entry per CDR3 protein. The profile shows about 60,000 distinct CDR3 sequences, roughly 10% of them singletons. Study-wide findings and caveats: Reliance on VDJdb matching favored anti-spike CD8 responses; private and CD4 specificities were missed.

The sequencing input was whole blood. The TCR originated in an adult who was a healthcare worker with PCR-confirmed SARS-CoV-2 infection or an uninfected control (not recorded which). The chain carries TRBV5-4 and TRBJ2-7, with D uncertain. CDR3 nucleotides: TGTGCCAGCAGCTTGGCCCCCGAGCGTTACGAGCAGTACTTC. This translates into CASSLAPERYEQYF.